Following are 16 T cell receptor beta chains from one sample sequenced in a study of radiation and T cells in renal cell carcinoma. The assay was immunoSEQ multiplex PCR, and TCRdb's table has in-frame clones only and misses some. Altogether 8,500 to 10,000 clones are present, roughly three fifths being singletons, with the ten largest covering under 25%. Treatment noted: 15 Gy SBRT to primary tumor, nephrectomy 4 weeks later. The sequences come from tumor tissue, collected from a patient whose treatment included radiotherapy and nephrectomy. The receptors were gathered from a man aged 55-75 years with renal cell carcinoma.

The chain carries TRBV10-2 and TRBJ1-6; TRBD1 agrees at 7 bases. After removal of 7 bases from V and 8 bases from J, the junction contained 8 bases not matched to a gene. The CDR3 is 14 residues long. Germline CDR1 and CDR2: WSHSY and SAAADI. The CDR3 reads CASTMDRHDSPLHF. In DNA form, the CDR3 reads TGCGCCAGCACCATGGACAGGCATGATTCACCCCTCCACTTT.

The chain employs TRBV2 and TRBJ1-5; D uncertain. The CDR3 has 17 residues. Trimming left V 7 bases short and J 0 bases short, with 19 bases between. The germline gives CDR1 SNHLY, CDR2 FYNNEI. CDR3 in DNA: TGTGCCAGCACCCCCGAGGAGACGGCAAATAGCAATCAGCCCCAGCATTTT. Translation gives CASTPEETANSNQPQHF. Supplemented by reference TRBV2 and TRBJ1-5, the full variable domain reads EPEVTQTPSHQVTQMGQEVILRCVPISNHLYFYWYRQILGQKVEFLVSFYNNEISEKSEIFDDQFSVERPDGSNFTLKIRSTKLEDSAMYFCASTPEETANSNQPQHFGDGTRLSIL.

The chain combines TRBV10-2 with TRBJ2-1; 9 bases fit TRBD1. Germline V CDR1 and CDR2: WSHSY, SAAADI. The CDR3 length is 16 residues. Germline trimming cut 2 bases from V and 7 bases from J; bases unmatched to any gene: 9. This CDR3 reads CASSEDRGMQPNEQFF. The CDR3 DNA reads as TGCGCCAGCAGTGAGGACAGGGGGATGCAGCCAAATGAGCAGTTCTTC.

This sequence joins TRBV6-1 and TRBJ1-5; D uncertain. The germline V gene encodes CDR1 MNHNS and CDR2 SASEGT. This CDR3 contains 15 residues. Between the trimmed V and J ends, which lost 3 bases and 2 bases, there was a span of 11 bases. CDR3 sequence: CASSDSDLRNQPQHF. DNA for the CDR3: TGTGCCAGCAGTGATTCCGATCTTCGCAATCAGCCCCAGCATTTT.

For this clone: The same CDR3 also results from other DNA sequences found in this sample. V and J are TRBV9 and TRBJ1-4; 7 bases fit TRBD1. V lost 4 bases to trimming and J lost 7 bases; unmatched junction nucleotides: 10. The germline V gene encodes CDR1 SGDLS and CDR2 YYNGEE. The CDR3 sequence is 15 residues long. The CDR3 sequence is CASSPWEQGTEKLFF. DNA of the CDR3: TGTGCCAGCAGCCCCTGGGAACAGGGGACTGAAAAACTGTTTTTT.

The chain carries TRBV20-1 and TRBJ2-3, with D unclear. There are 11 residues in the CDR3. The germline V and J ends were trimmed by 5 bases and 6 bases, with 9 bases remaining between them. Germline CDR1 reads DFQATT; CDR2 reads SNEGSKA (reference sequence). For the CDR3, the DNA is TGCAGTGCTCGCCGATGGGATACGCAGTATTTT. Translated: CSARRWDTQYF.

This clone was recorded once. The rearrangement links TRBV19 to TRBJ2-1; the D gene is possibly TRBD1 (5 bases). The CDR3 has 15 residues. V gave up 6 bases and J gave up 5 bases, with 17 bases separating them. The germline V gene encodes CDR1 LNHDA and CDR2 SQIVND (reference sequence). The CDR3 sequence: CASSLGATWDNEQFF. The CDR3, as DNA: TGTGCCAGTAGCTTAGGGGCCACCTGGGACAATGAGCAGTTCTTC.

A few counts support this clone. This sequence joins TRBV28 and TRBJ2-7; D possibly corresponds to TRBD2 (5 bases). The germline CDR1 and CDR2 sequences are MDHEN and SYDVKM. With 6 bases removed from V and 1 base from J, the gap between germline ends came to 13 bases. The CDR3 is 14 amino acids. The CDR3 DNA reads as TGTGCCAGCAGGGCGAGGGAAGAATCCTACGAGCAGTACTTC. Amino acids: CASRAREESYEQYF. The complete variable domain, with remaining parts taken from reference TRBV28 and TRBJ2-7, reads DVKVTQSSRYLVKRTGEKVFLECVQDMDHENMFWYRQDPGLGLRLIYFSYDVKMKEKGDIPEGYSVSREKKERFSLILESASTNQTSMYLCASRAREESYEQYFGPGTRLTVT.

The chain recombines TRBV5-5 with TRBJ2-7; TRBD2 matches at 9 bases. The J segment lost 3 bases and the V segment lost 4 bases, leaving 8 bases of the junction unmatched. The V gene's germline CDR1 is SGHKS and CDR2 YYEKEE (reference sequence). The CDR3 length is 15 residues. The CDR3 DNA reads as TGTGCCAGCAGCGCCGGACTAGCGAAGGTCTACGAGCAGTACTTC. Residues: CASSAGLAKVYEQYF.

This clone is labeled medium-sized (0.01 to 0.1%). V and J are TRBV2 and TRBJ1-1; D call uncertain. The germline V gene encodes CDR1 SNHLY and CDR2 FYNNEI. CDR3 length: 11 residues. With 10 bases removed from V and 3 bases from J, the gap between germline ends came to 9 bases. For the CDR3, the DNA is TGTGCCATCGATGGAGACACTGAAGCTTTCTTT. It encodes CAIDGDTEAFF.

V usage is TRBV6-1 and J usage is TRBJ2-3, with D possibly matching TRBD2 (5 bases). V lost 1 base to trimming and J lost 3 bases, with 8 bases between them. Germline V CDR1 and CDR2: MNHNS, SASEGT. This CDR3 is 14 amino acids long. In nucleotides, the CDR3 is TGTGCCAGCAGTGAAGTAGGAGGAACAGATACGCAGTATTTT. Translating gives CASSEVGGTDTQYF.

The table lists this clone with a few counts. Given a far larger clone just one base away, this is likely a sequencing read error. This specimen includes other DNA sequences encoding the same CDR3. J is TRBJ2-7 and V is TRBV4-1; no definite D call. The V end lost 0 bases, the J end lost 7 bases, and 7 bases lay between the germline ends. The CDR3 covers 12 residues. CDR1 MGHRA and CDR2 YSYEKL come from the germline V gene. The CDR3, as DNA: TGCGCCAGCAGCCAAGATGGCGAGGAGCAGTACTTC. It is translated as CASSQDGEEQYF.

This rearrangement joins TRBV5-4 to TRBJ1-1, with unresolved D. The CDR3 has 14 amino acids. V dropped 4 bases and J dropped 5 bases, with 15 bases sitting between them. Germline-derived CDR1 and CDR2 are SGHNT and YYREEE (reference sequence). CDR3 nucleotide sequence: TGTGCCAGCAGCCTCCGGACCCTGGGAACTGAAGCTTTCTTT. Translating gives CASSLRTLGTEAFF.

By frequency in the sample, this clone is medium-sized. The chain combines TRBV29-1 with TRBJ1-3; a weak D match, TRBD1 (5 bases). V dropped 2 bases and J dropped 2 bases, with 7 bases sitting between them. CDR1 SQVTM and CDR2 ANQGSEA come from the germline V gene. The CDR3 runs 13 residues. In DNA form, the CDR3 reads TGCAGCGTTGAACAGACAGCTGGAAACACCATATATTTT. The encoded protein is CSVEQTAGNTIYF.

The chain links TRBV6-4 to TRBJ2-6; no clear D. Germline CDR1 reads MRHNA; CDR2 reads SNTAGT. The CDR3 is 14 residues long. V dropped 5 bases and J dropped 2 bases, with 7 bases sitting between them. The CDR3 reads CASSNLAGANVLTF. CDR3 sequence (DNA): TGTGCCAGCAGTAATCTTGCTGGGGCCAACGTCCTGACTTTC.

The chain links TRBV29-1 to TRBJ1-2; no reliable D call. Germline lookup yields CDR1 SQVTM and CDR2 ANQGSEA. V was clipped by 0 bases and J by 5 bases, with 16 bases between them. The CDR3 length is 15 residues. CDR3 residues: CSVEDPFLPLYGYTF. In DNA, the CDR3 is TGCAGCGTTGAAGATCCATTCCTCCCGCTGTATGGCTACACCTTC.